These T cell receptor beta chains were read from a single sample in a study of control samples from healthy donors and cancer patients. Some clones are missing from TCRdb's copy, which holds only in-frame ones; the method was immunoSEQ multiplex PCR. Counted here are 130,000 to 150,000 clones, roughly 93% occurring once; the ten biggest clones make up roughly 5.7%. Sequencing input: blood. Receptor source: a man aged 18-30 years in good health. The CDR3 runs from the conserved cysteine through the conserved F or W. Fields, in order: V gene, J gene, D gene, clone size, CDR3 DNA, CDR3 protein. A D gene is named only where the DNA matches it firmly. Clone size is not always given. Where it is, it says once, few, many or a class for expanded clones.

TRBV6-6	TRBJ1-4	.	.	TGTGCCAGCAGTTACTCTGGAGATGAAAAACTGTTTTTT	CASSYSGDEKLFF
TRBV7-8	TRBJ1-2	.	.	TGTGCCAGCAGCTTACCGGGCTATGGCTACACCTTC	CASSLPGYGYTF
TRBV7-7	TRBJ2-7	TRBD1	.	TGTGCTAGCAGCTTAATTGGACAGGGGTCCGAGCAGTACTTC	CASSLIGQGSEQYF
TRBV3-1/TRBV3-2	TRBJ1-4	.	.	TGTGCCAGCAGCGTCCCGGGAGGGGCTAATGAAAAACTGTTTTTT	CASSVPGGANEKLFF
TRBV5-4	TRBJ1-3	.	.	TGTGCCAGCAGCTTGGGGCCGGCGGCTGGAAACACCATATATTTT	CASSLGPAAGNTIYF
TRBV27	TRBJ1-5	TRBD1	once	TGTGCCAGCAGTTTATCAGGGACAGGGGTTCATCAGCCCCAGCATTTT	CASSLSGTGVHQPQHF
TRBV29-1	TRBJ2-1	.	.	TGCAGCGTTGAGCACAGACGACAAACCAATGAGCAGTTCTTC	CSVEHRRQTNEQFF
TRBV2	TRBJ1-1	.	.	TGTGCCAGCAGTGACAGGGAAGGCGACACTGAAGCTTTCTTT	CASSDREGDTEAFF
TRBV28	TRBJ1-1	.	.	TGTGCCAGCAGCCCCAGCGGGATGATCGAAGCTTTCTTT	CASSPSGMIEAFF
TRBV30	TRBJ2-1	.	.	TGTGCCTGGAGTGCCGACGTAGAGCAGTTCTTC	CAWSADVEQFF
TRBV6-5	TRBJ1-1	.	.	TGTGCCAGCAGTCACATCAACACTGAAGCTTTCTTT	CASSHINTEAFF
TRBV19	TRBJ2-1	.	.	TGTGCCAGTAGTCTCGCGGCCGGACAGTACAATGAGCAGTTCTTC	CASSLAAGQYNEQFF
TRBV19	TRBJ1-1	.	.	TGTGCCAGTAGTCACCTGGACGGACCAATGAACACTGAAGCTTTCTTT	CASSHLDGPMNTEAFF
TRBV5-1	TRBJ2-2	TRBD2	.	TGCGCCAGCAGCGCCACTTGGGCAGCGGGGGACGAGATGGGGGAGCTGTTTTTT	CASSATWAAGDEMGELFF
TRBV5-4	TRBJ2-3	.	.	TGTGCCAGCAGCTTGGATCTCGCGGGCACAGATACGCAGTATTTT	CASSLDLAGTDTQYF
TRBV24-1	TRBJ2-2	.	.	TGTGCCACCAGTGATTTGCGTGTTGGGGGGGAGCTGTTTTTT	CATSDLRVGGELFF
TRBV7-9	TRBJ2-7	TRBD1	.	TGTGCCAGCAGCTTAGGGCAGGGGGCTTTTTACGAGCAGTACTTC	CASSLGQGAFYEQYF